A few counts support the clone carrying this TCR beta chain. This sample is part of a study of cytomegalovirus exposure and HLA in healthy donors. 13 Jbeta primers and 60 Vbeta primers were used for the PCR. TCRdb keeps only in-frame clones here, not all; method: immunoSEQ multiplex PCR. The table has under 200,000 clones, 79% seen once. CDR1 MNHNY and CDR2 SVGAGI come from the germline V gene (reference sequence). The CDR3 has 16 amino acids. The ends lost 7 bases at V and 9 bases at J; junction bases unmatched: 11. The chain has TRBV6-6 and TRBJ2-1, with 14 nucleotides matching TRBD2. The sequence was obtained from a woman in her 40s in good health and CMV-seronegative. The sequenced sample consisted of PBMCs. CDR3 amino acids: CASTPGTSGRRGEQFF. The CDR3 DNA follows: TGTGCCAGCACCCCCGGGACTAGCGGGAGAAGGGGTGAGCAGTTCTTC.